A selection of T cell receptor beta chains follows, all from one sample in a study of metastatic and nonmetastatic thyroid tumors. With MiXCR, TCRdb called clones anew from the PCR reads. The sample consists of 9,000 to 15,000 clones, approximately 35% of them appearing once. Sequences were obtained from tumor tissue. The receptors stem from a female donor with papillary thyroid cancer or a benign thyroid nodule (not recorded which). Some clones in this sample may be carry-over from other donors' samples. Both conserved end residues are part of each CDR3. Each record gives: J gene, D gene, clone size, V gene, CDR3 DNA, CDR3 protein. A D gene is named only where the DNA matches it firmly. Rows may omit the clone size; those that give it use once, few, many or a size class.

j_gene: TRBJ2-1; d_gene: TRBD2; abundance: NA; v_gene: TRBV4-2; CDR3nt: TGTGCCAGCAGCACGGGTGGGACTAGCTGTTACAATGAGCAGTTCTTC; CDR3aa: CASSTGGTSCYNEQFF
j_gene: TRBJ1-1; d_gene: TRBD1; abundance: medium-sized; v_gene: TRBV6-2/TRBV6-3; CDR3nt: TGTGCCAGCAGTAAACAGGGGCCCACTGAAGCTTTCTTT; CDR3aa: CASSKQGPTEAFF
j_gene: TRBJ1-1; d_gene: NA; abundance: NA; v_gene: TRBV11-2; CDR3nt: TGTGCCAGCAGCCAACGCCGGGCCGGGAACACTGAAGCTTTCTTT; CDR3aa: CASSQRRAGNTEAFF
j_gene: TRBJ1-5; d_gene: TRBD1; abundance: many; v_gene: TRBV10-3; CDR3nt: TGTGCCATCAGTGAGTCCGGACAGGGGCGCCAGCCCCCGCATTTT; CDR3aa: CAISESGQGRQPPHF
j_gene: TRBJ2-7; d_gene: TRBD1; abundance: NA; v_gene: TRBV20-1; CDR3nt: TGCAGTGCTAGAGGGCGAACCGGGACAGGGGCCTACGAGCAGTACTTC; CDR3aa: CSARGRTGTGAYEQYF
j_gene: TRBJ2-7; d_gene: NA; abundance: medium-sized; v_gene: TRBV5-6; CDR3nt: TGTGCCAGCAGCCCTCTCGGACAGAATTACGAGCAGTACTTC; CDR3aa: CASSPLGQNYEQYF
j_gene: TRBJ2-1; d_gene: NA; abundance: NA; v_gene: TRBV5-5; CDR3nt: TGTGCCAGCAGCTTGGCTAGGGGAAATGAGCAGTTCTTC; CDR3aa: CASSLARGNEQFF
j_gene: TRBJ1-6; d_gene: NA; abundance: NA; v_gene: TRBV2; CDR3nt: TGTGCCAGCAGGCCGGGCATCAATAATTCACCCCTCAACTTT; CDR3aa: CASRPGINNSPLNF
j_gene: TRBJ2-7; d_gene: NA; abundance: many; v_gene: TRBV7-2; CDR3nt: TGTGCCAGCAGCCAATCATGGACAAGCGCCCTGGAGCAGTACTTC; CDR3aa: CASSQSWTSALEQYF
j_gene: TRBJ2-2; d_gene: TRBD1; abundance: NA; v_gene: TRBV28; CDR3nt: TGTGCCAGCAGTTTAGGACAGGGAGGCACCGGGGAGCTGTTTTTT; CDR3aa: CASSLGQGGTGELFF
j_gene: TRBJ2-1; d_gene: NA; abundance: medium-sized; v_gene: TRBV6-2/TRBV6-3; CDR3nt: TGTGCCAGCAGGGACTCCGCAAGCTCCTACAATGAGCAGTTCTTC; CDR3aa: CASRDSASSYNEQFF
j_gene: TRBJ2-5; d_gene: TRBD1; abundance: many; v_gene: TRBV6-1; CDR3nt: TGTGCCAGCAGCTCCCGGGACAGGGGGCCGCAAGAGACCCAGTACTTC; CDR3aa: CASSSRDRGPQETQYF
j_gene: TRBJ1-2; d_gene: NA; abundance: NA; v_gene: TRBV10-2; CDR3nt: TGCGCCAGCAGTCCCGGGTTTAACTATGGCTACACCTTC; CDR3aa: CASSPGFNYGYTF
j_gene: TRBJ2-5; d_gene: TRBD2; abundance: once; v_gene: TRBV5-4; CDR3nt: TGTGCCAGCAGCTTGTCCCTCCTAGCGGGGCCCCCGATCCCGGAGACCCAGTACTTC; CDR3aa: CASSLSLLAGPPIPETQYF
j_gene: TRBJ2-7; d_gene: NA; abundance: NA; v_gene: TRBV2; CDR3nt: TGTGCCAGCAGAAAAAAGTACGTAGCGGACCCCTACGAGCAGTACTTC; CDR3aa: CASRKKYVADPYEQYF
j_gene: TRBJ2-7; d_gene: NA; abundance: few; v_gene: TRBV6-1; CDR3nt: TGTGCCATCAGTCTCCGGGGGCCCTCCTACGAGCAGTACTTC; CDR3aa: CAISLRGPSYEQYF